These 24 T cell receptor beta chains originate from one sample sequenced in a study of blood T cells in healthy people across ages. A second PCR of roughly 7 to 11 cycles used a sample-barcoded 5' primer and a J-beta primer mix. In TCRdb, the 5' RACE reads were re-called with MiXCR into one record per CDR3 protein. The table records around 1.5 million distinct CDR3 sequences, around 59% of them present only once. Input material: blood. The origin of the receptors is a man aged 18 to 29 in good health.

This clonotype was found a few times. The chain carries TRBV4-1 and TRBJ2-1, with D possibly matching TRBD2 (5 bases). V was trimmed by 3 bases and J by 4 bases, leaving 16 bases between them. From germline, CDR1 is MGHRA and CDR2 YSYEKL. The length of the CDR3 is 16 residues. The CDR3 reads CASSHGLAGLYNEQFF. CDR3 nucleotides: TGCGCCAGCAGCCATGGACTGGCGGGTTTATACAATGAGCAGTTCTTC.

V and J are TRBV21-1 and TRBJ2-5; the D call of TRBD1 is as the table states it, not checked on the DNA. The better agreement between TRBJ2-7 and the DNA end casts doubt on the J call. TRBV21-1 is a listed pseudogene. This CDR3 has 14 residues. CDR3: CASTYRGAVYEQYF. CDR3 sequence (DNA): TGTGCCAGCACCTACAGGGGTGCGGTCTACGAGCAGTACTTC.

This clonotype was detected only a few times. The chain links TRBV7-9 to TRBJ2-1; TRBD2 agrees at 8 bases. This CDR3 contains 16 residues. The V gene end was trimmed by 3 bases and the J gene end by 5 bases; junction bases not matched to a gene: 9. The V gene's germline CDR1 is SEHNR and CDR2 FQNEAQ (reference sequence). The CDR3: CASSFATSGTNNEQFF. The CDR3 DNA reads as TGTGCCAGCAGCTTCGCTACTAGCGGAACGAACAATGAGCAGTTCTTC.

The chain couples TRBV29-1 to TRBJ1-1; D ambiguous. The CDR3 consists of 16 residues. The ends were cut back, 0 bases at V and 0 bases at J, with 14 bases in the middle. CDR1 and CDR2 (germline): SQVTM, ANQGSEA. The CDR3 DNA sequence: TGCAGCGTTGAAGATCGGCGTGGCTTCATGAACACTGAAGCTTTCTTT. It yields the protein CSVEDRRGFMNTEAFF. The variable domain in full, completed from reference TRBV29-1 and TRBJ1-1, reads SAVISQKPSRDICQRGTSLTIQCQVDSQVTMMFWYRQQPGQSLTLIATANQGSEATYESGFVIDKFPISRPNLTFSTLTVSNMSPEDSSIYLCSVEDRRGFMNTEAFFGQGTRLTVV.

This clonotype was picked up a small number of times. For the CDR3, the DNA is TGTGCCAGCAGTTCGCGGAGGGGACAGGGCAATCAGCCCCAGCATTTT. It specifies CASSSRRGQGNQPQHF. The V call is TRBV6-2 or TRBV6-3, the J call TRBJ1-5; 8 bases align to TRBD1. V lost 4 bases, J lost 2 bases, and 7 bases stayed unmatched. Germline CDR1 reads MNHEY; CDR2 reads SVGEGT. The CDR3 totals 16 residues.

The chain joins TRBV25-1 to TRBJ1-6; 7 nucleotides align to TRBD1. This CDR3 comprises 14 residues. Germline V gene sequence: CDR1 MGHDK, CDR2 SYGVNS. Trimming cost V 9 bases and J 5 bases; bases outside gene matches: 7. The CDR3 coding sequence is TGTGCCAGTCGCCATCAGGGGGATAATTCACCCCTCCACTTT. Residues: CASRHQGDNSPLHF.

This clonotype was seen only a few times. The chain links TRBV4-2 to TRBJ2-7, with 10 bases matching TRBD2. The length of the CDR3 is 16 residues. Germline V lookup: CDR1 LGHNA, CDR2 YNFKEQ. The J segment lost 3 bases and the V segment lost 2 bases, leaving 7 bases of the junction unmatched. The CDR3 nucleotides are TGTGCCAGCAGCCAAACTGCCCTAGCGGGAGACTACGAGCAGTACTTC. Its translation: CASSQTALAGDYEQYF.

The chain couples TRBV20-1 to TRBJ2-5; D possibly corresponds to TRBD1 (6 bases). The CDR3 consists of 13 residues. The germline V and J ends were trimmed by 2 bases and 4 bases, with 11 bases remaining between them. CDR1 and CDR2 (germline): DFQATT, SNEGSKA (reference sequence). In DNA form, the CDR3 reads TGCAGTGCTAGAACCAGGGGAGTAGAGACCCAGTACTTC. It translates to CSARTRGVETQYF.

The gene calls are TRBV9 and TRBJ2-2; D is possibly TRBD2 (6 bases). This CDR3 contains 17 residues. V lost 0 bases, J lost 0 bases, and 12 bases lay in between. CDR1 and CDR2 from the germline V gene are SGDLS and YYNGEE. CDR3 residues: CASSVEWRDTNTGELFF. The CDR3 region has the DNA TGTGCCAGCAGCGTAGAGTGGCGGGATACGAACACCGGGGAGCTGTTTTTT.

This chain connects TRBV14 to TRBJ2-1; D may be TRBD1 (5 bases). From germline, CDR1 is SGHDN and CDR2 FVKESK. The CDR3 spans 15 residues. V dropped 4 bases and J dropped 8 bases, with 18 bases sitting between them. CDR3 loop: CASSPWGRGFHEQFF. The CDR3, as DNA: TGTGCCAGCAGCCCTTGGGGCCGAGGATTCCATGAGCAGTTCTTC.

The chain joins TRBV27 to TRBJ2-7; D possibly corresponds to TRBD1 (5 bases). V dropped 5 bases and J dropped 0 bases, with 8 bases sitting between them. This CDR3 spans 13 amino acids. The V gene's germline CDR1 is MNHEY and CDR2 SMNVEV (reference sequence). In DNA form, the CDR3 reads TGTGCCAGCAGTGTGACAGTCTCCTACGAGCAGTACTTC. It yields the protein CASSVTVSYEQYF.

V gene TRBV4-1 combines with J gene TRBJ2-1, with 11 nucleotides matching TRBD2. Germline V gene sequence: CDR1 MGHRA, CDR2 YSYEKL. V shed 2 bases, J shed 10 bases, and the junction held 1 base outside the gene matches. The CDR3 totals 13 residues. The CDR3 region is CASSQRTSGEQFF. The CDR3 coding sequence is TGCGCCAGCAGCCAACGGACTAGCGGGGAGCAGTTCTTC.

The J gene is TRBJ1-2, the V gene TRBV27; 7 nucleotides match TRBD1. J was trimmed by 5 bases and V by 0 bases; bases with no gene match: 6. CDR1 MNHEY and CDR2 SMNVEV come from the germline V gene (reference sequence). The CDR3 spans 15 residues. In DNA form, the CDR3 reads TGTGCCAGCAGTTTATCTCGGACAGGACCTTATGGCTACACCTTC. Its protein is CASSLSRTGPYGYTF.

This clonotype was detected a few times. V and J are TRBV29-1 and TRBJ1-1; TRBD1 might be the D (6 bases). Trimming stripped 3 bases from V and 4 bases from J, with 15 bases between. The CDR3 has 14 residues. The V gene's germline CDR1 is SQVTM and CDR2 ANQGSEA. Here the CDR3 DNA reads TGCAGCGTTGATGGGGGCGTTAAGGCCACTGAAGCTTTCTTT. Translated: CSVDGGVKATEAFF.

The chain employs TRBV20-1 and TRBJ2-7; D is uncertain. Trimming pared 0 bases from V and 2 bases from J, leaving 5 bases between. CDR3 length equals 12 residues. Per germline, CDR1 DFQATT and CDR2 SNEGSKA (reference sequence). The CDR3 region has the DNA TGCAGTGCTAGAGATTATGCCTACGAGCAGTACTTC. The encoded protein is CSARDYAYEQYF.

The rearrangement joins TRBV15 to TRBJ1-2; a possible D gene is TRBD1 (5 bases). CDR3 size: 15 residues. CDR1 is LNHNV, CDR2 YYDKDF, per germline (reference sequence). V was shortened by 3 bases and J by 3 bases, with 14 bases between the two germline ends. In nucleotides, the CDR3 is TGTGCCACCAGCAGTACCGGGACGGACTACTATGGCTACACCTTC. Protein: CATSSTGTDYYGYTF. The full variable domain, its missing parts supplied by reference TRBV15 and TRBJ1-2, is DAMVIQNPRYQVTQFGKPVTLSCSQTLNHNVMYWYQQKSSQAPKLLFHYYDKDFNNEADTPDNFQSRRPNTSFCFLDIRSPGLGDTAMYLCATSSTGTDYYGYTFGSGTRLTVV.

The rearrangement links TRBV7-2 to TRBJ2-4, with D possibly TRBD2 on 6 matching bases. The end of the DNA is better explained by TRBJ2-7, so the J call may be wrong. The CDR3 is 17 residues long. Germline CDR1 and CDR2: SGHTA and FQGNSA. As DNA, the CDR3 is TGTGCCAGCAGCCACCCCCTATTGGGCAGGAGGGTCTACGAGCAGTACTTC. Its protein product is CASSHPLLGRRVYEQYF.

DNA for the CDR3: TGTGCCAGCAGAATAGCGGGGGGGCCGGTCTACTCCTACGAGCAGTACTTC. It encodes CASRIAGGPVYSYEQYF. The V and J genes are TRBV27 and TRBJ2-7; 11 nucleotides line up with TRBD2. Losses at the gene ends were 6 bases for V and 0 bases for J; bases not matched to a gene: 10. CDR1 and CDR2 (germline): MNHEY, SMNVEV (reference sequence). The CDR3 contains 17 residues.

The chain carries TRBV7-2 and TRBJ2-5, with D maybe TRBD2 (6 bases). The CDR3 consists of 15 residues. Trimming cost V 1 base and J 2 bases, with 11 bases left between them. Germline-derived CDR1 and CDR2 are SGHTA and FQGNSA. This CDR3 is CASSLVRTTQETQYF. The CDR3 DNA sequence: TGTGCCAGCAGCTTAGTTAGGACTACGCAAGAGACCCAGTACTTC. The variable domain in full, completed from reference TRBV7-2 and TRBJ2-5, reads GAGVSQSPSNKVTEKGKDVELRCDPISGHTALYWYRQSLGQGLEFLIYFQGNSAPDKSGLPSDRFSAERTGGSVSTLTIQRTQQEDSAVYLCASSLVRTTQETQYFGPGTRLLVL.

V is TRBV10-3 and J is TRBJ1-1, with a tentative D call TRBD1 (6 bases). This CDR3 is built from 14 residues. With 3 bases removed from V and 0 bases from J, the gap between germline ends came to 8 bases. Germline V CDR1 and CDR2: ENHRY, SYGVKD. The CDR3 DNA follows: TGTGCCATCAGTGACGGGGGCTTGAACACTGAAGCTTTCTTT. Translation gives CAISDGGLNTEAFF.

The CDR3: CSAPPLTENTEAFF. CDR3 coding DNA: TGCAGTGCTCCTCCTCTTACAGAGAACACTGAAGCTTTCTTT. This chain connects TRBV20-1 to TRBJ1-1; D is ambiguous. Germline V gene sequence: CDR1 DFQATT, CDR2 SNEGSKA (reference sequence). The CDR3 extends over 14 amino acids. Trimming left V 5 bases short and J 1 base short, with 14 bases between.

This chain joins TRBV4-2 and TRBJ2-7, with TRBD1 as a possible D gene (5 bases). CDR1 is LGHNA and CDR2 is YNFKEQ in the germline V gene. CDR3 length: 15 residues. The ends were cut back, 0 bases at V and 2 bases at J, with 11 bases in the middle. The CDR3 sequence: CASSQDPGPTYEQYF. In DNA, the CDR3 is TGTGCCAGCAGCCAAGATCCAGGGCCTACCTACGAGCAGTACTTC.

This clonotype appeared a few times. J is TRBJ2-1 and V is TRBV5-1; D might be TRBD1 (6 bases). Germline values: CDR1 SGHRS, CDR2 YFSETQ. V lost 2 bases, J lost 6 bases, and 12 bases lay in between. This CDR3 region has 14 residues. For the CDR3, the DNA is TGCGCCAGCAGCTTCGCAGGGGACGCCAATGAGCAGTTCTTC. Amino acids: CASSFAGDANEQFF.

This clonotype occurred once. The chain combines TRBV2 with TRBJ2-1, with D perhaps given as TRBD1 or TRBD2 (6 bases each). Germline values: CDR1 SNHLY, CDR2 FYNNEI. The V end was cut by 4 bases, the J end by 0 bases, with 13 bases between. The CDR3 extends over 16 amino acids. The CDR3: CASSGRGVGSYNEQFF. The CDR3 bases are TGTGCCAGCAGTGGTAGGGGGGTGGGCTCCTACAATGAGCAGTTCTTC.